The 25 T cell receptor beta chains in this list originate from one sample, sequenced in a study of cytomegalovirus exposure and HLA in healthy donors. PCR primers comprised 60 Vbeta and 13 Jbeta primers. The assay was immunoSEQ multiplex PCR, and TCRdb's table has in-frame clones only and misses some. Here the sample table reports roughly 190,000 clones. The sequencing sample was made of PBMCs. Every receptor here comes from a man younger than 40 in good health and CMV-seronegative.

This rearrangement joins TRBV9 to TRBJ2-5; possible D gene TRBD2, 5 bases. The J call may be incorrect, as the DNA end agrees better with TRBJ2-7. Looked up from germline, CDR1 is SGDLS and CDR2 is YYNGEE. This CDR3 region has 15 residues. This CDR3 reads CASSVAGGFSYEQYF. The CDR3 DNA reads TGTGCCAGCAGCGTAGCTGGAGGATTTTCCTACGAGCAGTACTTC.

In the case of this clone: The limits of the CDR3 on the DNA are not certain, so only TCRdb's listed CDR3 is given. The genes are TRBV10-1 and TRBJ2-7; the D call of TRBD2 is as the table states it, not checked on the DNA. The CDR3 has 14 residues if both end residues are counted. CDR1 is WNHNN and CDR2 is SYGVQD in the germline V gene (reference sequence). CDR3 loop: CASSSSQATYEQYF.

The chain links TRBV10-1 to TRBJ1-5; no reliable D call. Germline V lookup: CDR1 WNHNN, CDR2 SYGVQD (reference sequence). This CDR3 contains 14 residues. Trimming took off 2 bases at V and 6 bases at J, with 11 bases between the two ends. CDR3 bases: TGCGCCAGCAGTGAGGCGGGAATCGGTCAGCCCCAGCATTTT. Translation: CASSEAGIGQPQHF.

V usage is TRBV5-1 and J usage is TRBJ2-7, with D perhaps TRBD2 (6 bases). V was cut by 0 bases and J by 0 bases, with 10 bases left in between. The CDR3 runs to 15 residues. Germline CDR1 is SGHRS and CDR2 is YFSETQ. The CDR3, as DNA: TGCGCCAGCAGCTTGGTGGCGGGAAGCTCCTACGAGCAGTACTTC. Translating gives CASSLVAGSSYEQYF.

This rearrangement joins TRBV7-2 to TRBJ1-1; D is ambiguous. The CDR3 runs to 15 residues. V lost 3 bases to trimming and J lost 1 base, with 12 bases between them. Looked up from germline, CDR1 is SGHTA and CDR2 is FQGNSA. The CDR3 sequence is CASSLVGLQNTEAFF. The CDR3 DNA sequence: TGTGCCAGCAGCTTGGTAGGACTCCAGAACACTGAAGCTTTCTTT. Complete variable domain (other parts from reference TRBV7-2 and TRBJ1-1): GAGVSQSPSNKVTEKGKDVELRCDPISGHTALYWYRQSLGQGLEFLIYFQGNSAPDKSGLPSDRFSAERTGGSVSTLTIQRTQQEDSAVYLCASSLVGLQNTEAFFGQGTRLTVV.

V is TRBV7-9 and J is TRBJ1-2; TRBD1 might be the D (6 bases). V was clipped by 5 bases and J by 0 bases, with 19 bases between them. The CDR3 spans 17 residues. Germline V gives CDR1 SEHNR, CDR2 FQNEAQ (reference sequence). In DNA, the CDR3 is TGTGCCAGCAGCAATATTGGACAGACCAAACCTAACTATGGCTACACCTTC. It is translated as CASSNIGQTKPNYGYTF.

The genes are TRBV7-9 and TRBJ2-2, with D tentatively TRBD1 (6 bases). Trimming took 5 bases from V and 3 from J, leaving 10 bases between them. CDR1 is SEHNR, CDR2 FQNEAQ, per germline (reference sequence). CDR3 length: 14 residues. CDR3 sequence reads: CASSRTVDTGELFF. Written as DNA, the CDR3 is TGTGCCAGCAGCCGGACAGTTGACACCGGGGAGCTGTTTTTT.

The chain has TRBV7-8 and TRBJ1-2; D possibly corresponds to TRBD1 (6 bases). V was clipped by 1 base and J by 4 bases, with 10 bases between them. Per germline, CDR1 SGHVS and CDR2 FQNEAQ. The CDR3 has 14 amino acids. In DNA form, the CDR3 reads TGTGCCAGCAGCTTAGGAGTAGGGGGCTATGGCTACACCTTC. The encoded protein is CASSLGVGGYGYTF.

The chain has TRBV6-8 and TRBJ2-6, with 7 positions matching TRBD2. The CDR3 has 18 residues. V shed 5 bases and J 2 bases; nucleotides not matched to a gene: 12. Germline V CDR1 and CDR2: MNHGY, SAAAGT. CDR3 protein: CASSGEGIGGAGANVLTF. In nucleotides, the CDR3 is TGTGCCAGCAGTGGGGAAGGGATTGGGGGGGCTGGGGCCAACGTCCTGACTTTC.

The rearrangement uses TRBV27 and TRBJ2-5; D may be TRBD2 (5 bases). This CDR3 is built from 15 residues. Trimming took 8 bases from V and 4 from J, leaving 20 bases between them. The germline gives CDR1 MNHEY, CDR2 SMNVEV (reference sequence). CDR3 in amino acids: CASGVLGAPGETQYF. The CDR3 DNA sequence: TGTGCCAGCGGCGTACTAGGTGCCCCGGGAGAGACCCAGTACTTC.

The chain recombines TRBV14 with TRBJ2-2, with D perhaps TRBD2 (5 bases). V dropped 5 bases and J dropped 0 bases, with 13 bases sitting between them. Looked up from germline, CDR1 is SGHDN and CDR2 is FVKESK. The CDR3 contains 16 residues. The CDR3 coding sequence is TGTGCCAGCAGCGAACTTTTGACTACGAACACCGGGGAGCTGTTTTTT. This codes for CASSELLTTNTGELFF. Complete variable domain (other parts from reference TRBV14 and TRBJ2-2): EAGVTQFPSHSVIEKGQTVTLRCDPISGHDNLYWYRRVMGKEIKFLLHFVKESKQDESGMPNNRFLAERTGGTYSTLKVQPAELEDSGVYFCASSELLTTNTGELFFGEGSRLTVL.

CDR3 bases: TGTGCCAGTAGACACGGCGGGGGACTAGACGGGGATACGCAGTATTTT. Translated, it gives CASRHGGGLDGDTQYF. The rearrangement links TRBV19 to TRBJ2-3; the match to TRBD2 covers 8 bases. CDR3 size: 16 residues. V lost 6 bases, J lost 6 bases, and 14 bases stayed unmatched. Germline CDR1 reads LNHDA; CDR2 reads SQIVND (reference sequence).

The gene calls are TRBV29-1 and TRBJ1-4, with unresolved D. Trimming stripped 4 bases from V and 10 bases from J, with 16 bases between. The CDR3 runs 13 residues. Germline lookup yields CDR1 SQVTM and CDR2 ANQGSEA. The CDR3 is CSVGVTEGGKLFF. The CDR3 DNA is TGCAGCGTTGGCGTCACGGAGGGTGGAAAACTGTTTTTT. The whole variable domain, filled in from reference TRBV29-1 and TRBJ1-4, reads SAVISQKPSRDICQRGTSLTIQCQVDSQVTMMFWYRQQPGQSLTLIATANQGSEATYESGFVIDKFPISRPNLTFSTLTVSNMSPEDSSIYLCSVGVTEGGKLFFGSGTQLSVL.

The rearrangement uses TRBV7-2 and TRBJ1-6, with a tentative D call TRBD1 (6 bases). The CDR3 consists of 16 residues. CDR1 SGHTA and CDR2 FQGNSA come from the germline V gene. Trimming cost V 4 bases and J 7 bases, with 17 bases left between them. CDR3 protein: CASSSRRLGGNSPLHF. CDR3 in DNA: TGTGCCAGCAGCTCCCGGCGGCTAGGGGGAAATTCACCCCTCCACTTT.

The rearrangement uses TRBV9 and TRBJ2-7, with D possibly matching TRBD2 (5 bases). Trimming took off 0 bases at V and 5 bases at J, with 15 bases between the two ends. The CDR3 consists of 15 residues. The germline gives CDR1 SGDLS, CDR2 YYNGEE. CDR3 nucleotide sequence: TGTGCCAGCAGCGTAGGAGGCGGGCTCAGCAACGAGCAGTACTTC. It encodes CASSVGGGLSNEQYF.

This chain links TRBV6-5 with TRBJ1-5; 7 nucleotides line up with TRBD1. The ends lost 4 bases at V and 7 bases at J; junction bases unmatched: 13. The CDR3 length is 16 residues. Germline CDR1 and CDR2: MNHEY and SVGAGI. The CDR3 loop is CASSSTTGDWGQPQHF. The CDR3 DNA is TGTGCCAGCAGTTCGACTACAGGGGATTGGGGACAGCCCCAGCATTTT.

This chain connects TRBV30 to TRBJ1-1; D gene unclear. Germline V gene sequence: CDR1 GTSNPN, CDR2 SVGIG (reference sequence). V lost 1 base to trimming and J lost 2 bases, with 14 bases between them. The CDR3 has 15 residues. The CDR3 loop is CAWSALGGSNTEAFF. CDR3 DNA sequence: TGTGCCTGGAGTGCACTGGGAGGGAGCAACACTGAAGCTTTCTTT.

The J gene is TRBJ2-5, the V gene TRBV30; 8 nucleotides line up with TRBD1. V was pared by 5 bases and J by 11 bases, with 13 bases of the junction left unmatched. This CDR3 has 13 amino acids. The germline V gene encodes CDR1 GTSNPN and CDR2 SVGIG (reference sequence). The CDR3 spells CAWAGQGAGEQYF. The CDR3 DNA reads as TGTGCCTGGGCCGGGCAGGGGGCAGGGGAGCAGTACTTC.

The CDR3 region has the DNA TGCGCCAGCAGCTTGGGACCCCAGGGGGGACCCTACGAGCAGTACTTC. Amino acids: CASSLGPQGGPYEQYF. V is TRBV5-1 and J is TRBJ2-7; maybe TRBD1 (7 bases). Deletions cut 0 bases from V and 2 bases from J, with 15 bases between. Germline CDR1 reads SGHRS; CDR2 reads YFSETQ. The CDR3 is 16 amino acids.

This rearrangement joins TRBV19 to TRBJ1-5, with a weak D call TRBD1 (5 bases). Between the trimmed V and J ends, which lost 10 bases and 9 bases, there was a span of 25 bases. The germline V gene has CDR1 LNHDA and CDR2 SQIVND (reference sequence). The CDR3 is 15 residues long. CDR3 sequence: CATNKIAGRDAPQHF. As DNA, the CDR3 is TGTGCCACTAACAAAATAGCGGGCAGGGACGCGCCCCAGCATTTT.

This chain links TRBV4-1 with TRBJ2-1; D is possibly TRBD1 (5 bases). V was shortened by 4 bases and J by 4 bases, with 14 bases between the two germline ends. Germline loops: CDR1 MGHRA, CDR2 YSYEKL. The CDR3 is 15 amino acids. The CDR3 sequence is CASSPLLGVYNEQFF. The CDR3 DNA reads TGCGCCAGCAGCCCGCTGCTAGGGGTTTACAATGAGCAGTTCTTC.

The chain couples TRBV5-6 to TRBJ1-4; D possibly corresponds to TRBD1 (6 bases). The CDR3 is 14 residues long. The germline CDR1 and CDR2 sequences are SGHDT and YYEEEE. Trimming removed 5 bases at V and 5 bases at J, with 13 bases between. The CDR3 loop is CASSRWGPNEKLFF. The CDR3 region has the DNA TGTGCCAGCAGTCGATGGGGGCCCAATGAAAAACTGTTTTTT.

The J gene is TRBJ2-1, the V gene TRBV30; 13 nucleotides align to TRBD2. There are 15 residues in the CDR3. J gave up 7 bases and V 0 bases, and 3 bases lay outside the gene matches. CDR1 GTSNPN and CDR2 SVGIG come from the germline V gene (reference sequence). The CDR3 DNA reads TGTGCCTGGAGTGTACGGACTAGCGGGAGTAATGAGCAGTTCTTC. Translation: CAWSVRTSGSNEQFF.

The chain carries TRBV30 and TRBJ1-4; 11 nucleotides line up with TRBD1. CDR3 size: 16 residues. Germline lookup yields CDR1 GTSNPN and CDR2 SVGIG (reference sequence). The V segment lost 8 bases and the J segment 6 bases; nucleotides outside the gene matches: 14. The CDR3 nucleotides are TGTGCCGTCTATGGACAGGGGGCCATTTCGGATGAAAAACTGTTTTTT. This translates into CAVYGQGAISDEKLFF.

This rearrangement joins TRBV9 to TRBJ1-1; 12 positions match TRBD1. The CDR3 is made up of 17 amino acids. Per germline, CDR1 SGDLS and CDR2 YYNGEE. Unmatched junction bases numbered 10, after V lost 2 bases and J lost 5 bases. The CDR3 here is CASSVPGQGASGTEAFF. CDR3 nucleotide sequence: TGTGCCAGCAGCGTCCCGGGACAGGGGGCATCGGGGACTGAAGCTTTCTTT. The full variable domain, with the rest looked up from reference TRBV9 and TRBJ1-1, is DSGVTQTPKHLITATGQRVTLRCSPRSGDLSVYWYQQSLDQGLQFLIQYYNGEERAKGNILERFSAQQFPDLHSELNLSSLELGDSALYFCASSVPGQGASGTEAFFGQGTRLTVV.